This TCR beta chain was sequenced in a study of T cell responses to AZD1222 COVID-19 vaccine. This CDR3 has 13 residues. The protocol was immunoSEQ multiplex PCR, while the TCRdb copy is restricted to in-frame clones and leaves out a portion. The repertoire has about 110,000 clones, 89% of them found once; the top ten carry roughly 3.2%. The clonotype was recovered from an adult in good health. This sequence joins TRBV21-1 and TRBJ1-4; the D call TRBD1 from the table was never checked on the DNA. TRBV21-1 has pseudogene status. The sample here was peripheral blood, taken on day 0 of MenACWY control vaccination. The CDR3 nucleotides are TGTGCCAGCGTGGGGCGGACTAATGAAAAACTGTTTTTT. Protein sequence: CASVGRTNEKLFF.